These 27 T cell receptor beta chains were all obtained from the same sample, sequenced in a study of shared clonotypes between healthy human individuals. Only in-frame clones appear in the TCRdb table, and some are missing; sequencing was by immunoSEQ multiplex PCR. The sample has hundreds of thousands of clones; more than 70% are singletons. Sequenced: PBMCs. The receptors here all came from a woman between 40 and 55 years old in good health. Some clones in this sample may be carry-over from other donors' samples.

CDR3 region: CAWSVIRTDTQYF. The DNA for the CDR3 is TGTGCCTGGAGTGTAATCCGGACAGATACGCAGTATTTT. This sequence joins TRBV30 and TRBJ2-3; D unclear. V lost 0 bases and J lost 3, with 7 bases in between. The CDR3 has 13 amino acids. Looked up from germline, CDR1 is GTSNPN and CDR2 is SVGIG (reference sequence).

The chain employs TRBV15 and TRBJ2-7; 7 nucleotides match TRBD2. The CDR3 extends over 19 amino acids. After removal of 0 bases from V and 2 bases from J, the junction contained 16 bases not matched to a gene. The germline CDR1 and CDR2 sequences are LNHNV and YYDKDF (reference sequence). The CDR3 loop is CATSRDRLSGGHFAYEQYF. For the CDR3, the DNA is TGTGCCACCAGCAGAGATCGTCTTTCGGGAGGACACTTCGCCTACGAGCAGTACTTC.

V gene TRBV18 combines with J gene TRBJ2-7, with D perhaps TRBD1 or TRBD2 (6 bases each). This CDR3 region has 15 residues. Trimming took 3 bases from V and 2 from J, leaving 14 bases between them. Germline V gives CDR1 KGHSH, CDR2 LQKENI. The CDR3 region has the DNA TGTGCCAGCTCACCTGAATTGGGGGGCCCCTACGAGCAGTACTTC. It translates to CASSPELGGPYEQYF.

This chain links TRBV19 with TRBJ2-7; 7 nucleotides align to TRBD2. Trimming removed 6 bases from V and 4 bases from J; junction bases left unmatched: 9. The CDR3 has 14 residues. Germline V gene lookup returns CDR1 LNHDA and CDR2 SQIVND (reference sequence). This chain's CDR3 is CASRDLAAKYEQYF. The CDR3 nucleotides are TGTGCCAGTAGAGATCTAGCGGCGAAATACGAGCAGTACTTC.

With regard to this clone: A much larger clonotype is one base distant, so this may be a read error. CDR3 DNA: TGTGCCGGCAGCCCCGTAGGGGCGGGAGGAGGGACCCAGTACTTC. It is translated as CAGSPVGAGGGTQYF. The chain is built from TRBV6-1 and TRBJ2-5; 8 nucleotides line up with TRBD2. The CDR3 has 15 residues. Germline V gives CDR1 MNHNS, CDR2 SASEGT.

This chain uses TRBV7-6 with TRBJ1-3; the match to TRBD1 covers 10 bases. The germline V gene has CDR1 SGHVS and CDR2 FNYEAQ. The CDR3 is 16 amino acids. Trimming at V came to 5 bases and at J to 6 bases, leaving 10 bases not matched to a gene. The CDR3 loop reads CASSPYSGTGVNTIYF. In DNA form, the CDR3 reads TGTGCCAGCAGCCCTTACTCCGGGACAGGGGTAAACACCATATATTTT. Together with reference TRBV7-6 and TRBJ1-3, the CDR3 gives the full variable domain: GAGVSQSPRYKVTKRGQDVALRCDPISGHVSLYWYRQALGQGPEFLTYFNYEAQQDKSGLPNDRFSAERPEGSISTLTIQRTEQRDSAMYRCASSPYSGTGVNTIYFGEGSWLTVV.

This clone has a handful of counts. The chain recombines TRBV28 with TRBJ2-7; D gene unclear. The germline V gene encodes CDR1 MDHEN and CDR2 SYDVKM. The CDR3 is 13 amino acids. The germline V and J ends were trimmed by 5 bases and 5 bases, with 13 bases remaining between them. The CDR3 here is CASSLSRQDEQYF. As DNA, the CDR3 is TGTGCCAGCAGTCTGTCCCGCCAAGACGAGCAGTACTTC.

V and J are TRBV9 and TRBJ2-2; 7 nucleotides agree with TRBD1. CDR1 is SGDLS and CDR2 is YYNGEE in the germline V gene. The length of the CDR3 is 15 residues. V shed 4 bases, J shed 10 bases, and the junction held 13 bases outside the gene matches. CDR3 amino acids: CASSPRQGRGEELFF. In DNA, the CDR3 is TGTGCCAGCAGCCCCAGACAGGGTAGGGGCGAGGAGCTGTTTTTT.

The chain combines TRBV25-1 with TRBJ2-7; 10 nucleotides match TRBD1. The CDR3 extends over 14 amino acids. Germline CDR1 is MGHDK and CDR2 is SYGVNS. V shed 6 bases, J shed 6 bases, and the junction held 8 bases outside the gene matches. This CDR3 is CASRPGTGVGEQYF. The CDR3 DNA sequence: TGTGCCAGCAGACCCGGGACAGGGGTGGGCGAGCAGTACTTC.

The rearrangement links TRBV28 to TRBJ1-2, with D perhaps TRBD1 (6 bases). CDR1 is MDHEN and CDR2 is SYDVKM in the germline V gene. There are 13 residues in the CDR3. Trimming shortened V by 3 bases and J by 8 bases, and 13 bases separated the two germline ends. CDR3 bases: TGTGCCAGCAGTTTTAGAGGGGGTCGGGGCTACACCTTC. Its translation is CASSFRGGRGYTF.

The rearrangement links TRBV28 to TRBJ2-5; 12 positions match TRBD2. Germline CDR1 reads MDHEN; CDR2 reads SYDVKM. V shed 6 bases, J shed 5 bases, and the junction held 7 bases outside the gene matches. The CDR3 spans 15 residues. This CDR3 reads CASRPPGLAGETQYF. The CDR3 DNA sequence: TGTGCCAGCAGGCCACCTGGACTAGCGGGGGAGACCCAGTACTTC.

This clone was seen at least ten times. This chain links TRBV15 with TRBJ2-7; weak D call: TRBD2 (6 bases). This CDR3 has 15 residues. V lost 0 bases and J 2 bases, leaving 11 bases between the germline ends. From germline, CDR1 is LNHNV and CDR2 YYDKDF (reference sequence). The DNA for the CDR3 is TGTGCCACCAGCAGAGATACCGGGAGCGCCTACGAGCAGTACTTC. This gives the protein CATSRDTGSAYEQYF.

In the case of this clone: A clone one base away is much larger, so this may be a read error. The chain has TRBV5-4 and TRBJ1-1, with 8 positions matching TRBD1. The CDR3 consists of 16 residues. Germline lookup yields CDR1 SGHNT and CDR2 YYREEE (reference sequence). Losses at the gene ends were 0 bases for V and 4 bases for J; bases not matched to a gene: 8. The CDR3 reads CASSLGQGALSTEAFF. DNA of the CDR3: TGTGCCAGCAGCTTGGGGCAGGGGGCCTTGAGCACTGAAGCTTTCTTT. The full variable domain, in which reference TRBV5-4 and TRBJ1-1 provide the parts outside the CDR3, is ETGVTQSPTHLIKTRGQQVTLRCSSQSGHNTVSWYQQALGQGPQFIFQYYREEENGRGNFPPRFSGLQFPNYSSELNVNALELDDSALYLCASSLGQGALSTEAFFGQGTRLTVV.

J is TRBJ1-2 and V is TRBV6-1; perhaps TRBD1 as D (5 bases). The V and J ends lost 10 bases and 4 bases respectively, with 16 bases between them. Germline CDR1 is MNHNS and CDR2 is SASEGT. The CDR3 has 13 residues. The CDR3 loop reads CATRGEIIYGYTF. The CDR3 DNA follows: TGTGCCACCCGAGGGGAGATAATCTATGGCTACACCTTC.

The rearrangement uses TRBV29-1 and TRBJ1-2; TRBD1 is a possible D gene (5 bases). CDR1 is SQVTM and CDR2 is ANQGSEA in the germline V gene. V lost 1 base and J lost 1, with 13 bases in between. The CDR3 spans 15 residues. The CDR3 nucleotides read TGCAGCGTTGAAGGGAACCTAGGGGTTAACTATGGCTACACCTTC. Translating gives CSVEGNLGVNYGYTF.

This rearrangement joins TRBV6-1 to TRBJ2-3; 8 positions match TRBD1. This CDR3 is 16 amino acids long. The V segment lost 4 bases and the J segment 2 bases; nucleotides outside the gene matches: 8. Germline V gene sequence: CDR1 MNHNS, CDR2 SASEGT. For the CDR3, the DNA is TGTGCCAGCAGTGGACAGGGGAATTCACTCACAGATACGCAGTATTTT. The encoded protein is CASSGQGNSLTDTQYF.

CDR3 sequence: CASRRSQGRNEKLFF. The DNA for the CDR3 is TGCGCCAGCAGGCGTTCACAGGGCCGTAATGAAAAACTGTTTTTT. The rearrangement uses TRBV5-1 and TRBJ1-4; D may be TRBD1 (6 bases). Germline V gives CDR1 SGHRS, CDR2 YFSETQ. V lost 5 bases, J lost 4 bases, and 15 bases lay in between. There are 15 residues in the CDR3.

V gene TRBV30 combines with J gene TRBJ1-4; unclear D gene. CDR3 length: 13 residues. CDR1 and CDR2 from the germline V gene are GTSNPN and SVGIG (reference sequence). V dropped 0 bases and J dropped 1 base, with 3 bases sitting between them. The CDR3 loop reads CAWSVLTNEKLFF. The CDR3 nucleotides are TGTGCCTGGAGTGTTTTAACTAATGAAAAACTGTTTTTT.

The chain employs TRBV28 and TRBJ1-2; D is perhaps TRBD1 (6 bases). CDR1 is MDHEN and CDR2 is SYDVKM in the germline V gene. Between the trimmed V and J ends, which lost 2 bases and 6 bases, there was a span of 10 bases. This CDR3 is 13 amino acids long. CDR3 sequence (DNA): TGTGCCAGCAGTTTAACAGGGCGGGATGGCTACACCTTC. Its protein product is CASSLTGRDGYTF.

The chain couples TRBV2 to TRBJ2-3; D is possibly TRBD2 (6 bases). Trimming removed 8 bases from V and 0 bases from J, with 15 bases in between. CDR3 size: 15 residues. CDR1 and CDR2 from the germline V gene are SNHLY and FYNNEI. The CDR3 protein is CASADGGPSTDTQYF. CDR3 sequence (DNA): TGTGCCAGCGCTGACGGGGGTCCTAGCACAGATACGCAGTATTTT.

This chain joins TRBV28 and TRBJ2-7; D is ambiguous. V was pared by 3 bases and J by 3 bases, with 18 bases between. CDR3 length: 16 amino acids. Germline lookup yields CDR1 MDHEN and CDR2 SYDVKM. The CDR3 region is CASSFGLSSRLYEQYF. CDR3 nucleotide sequence: TGTGCCAGCAGTTTTGGTCTCAGCTCCCGGCTCTACGAGCAGTACTTC.

The rearrangement joins TRBV30 to TRBJ1-2; D may be TRBD1 (5 bases). V lost 5 bases and J lost 4, with 20 bases in between. CDR3 length: 15 amino acids. The germline V gene has CDR1 GTSNPN and CDR2 SVGIG (reference sequence). The CDR3 sequence is CAWGGKTVLGYGYTF. The CDR3 DNA follows: TGTGCCTGGGGTGGGAAGACAGTGTTGGGCTATGGCTACACCTTC. Together with reference TRBV30 and TRBJ1-2, the CDR3 gives the full variable domain: SQTIHQWPATLVQPVGSPLSLECTVEGTSNPNLYWYRQAAGRGLQLLFYSVGIGQISSEVPQNLSASRPQDRQFILSSKKLLLSDSGFYLCAWGGKTVLGYGYTFGSGTRLTVV.

The J gene is TRBJ2-5, the V gene TRBV19; the match to TRBD2 covers 13 bases. This CDR3 has 16 amino acids. V lost 5 bases to trimming and J lost 5 bases; unmatched junction nucleotides: 8. The germline V gene encodes CDR1 LNHDA and CDR2 SQIVND (reference sequence). CDR3 in amino acids: CASSFSRLAGGETQYF. CDR3 nucleotide sequence: TGTGCCAGTAGTTTCTCTCGACTAGCGGGAGGTGAGACCCAGTACTTC.

Worth noting for this clone: A far larger clone lies a single base away; this is likely a read error. The chain employs TRBV15 and TRBJ2-5; a possible D gene is TRBD2 (7 bases). The DNA end lines up better with TRBJ2-7; the J call may be wrong. The length of the CDR3 is 16 residues. Germline V gives CDR1 LNHNV, CDR2 YYDKDF (reference sequence). In DNA form, the CDR3 reads TGTGCCGCCAGCTTGCAAATGCGGGGGCCACCCTACGAGCAGTACTTC. Encoded protein: CAASLQMRGPPYEQYF.

This clone came up many times. It is unclear where the CDR3 begins or ends on the DNA, so no DNA is shown, and the CDR3 is as TCRdb lists it. V gene TRBV6-1 combines with J gene TRBJ1-5; the table's D call, TRBD1, has no DNA check behind it. The CDR3 spans 15 residues, counting both ends. Looked up from germline, CDR1 is MNHNS and CDR2 is SASEGT. CDR3 loop: CASILGPSSNQPQHF.

This clone showed up just once. The chain couples TRBV14 to TRBJ2-5; tentatively, D is TRBD1 (5 bases). V was trimmed by 3 bases and J by 0 bases, leaving 8 bases between them. Germline CDR1 and CDR2: SGHDN and FVKESK. The CDR3 has 14 residues. This CDR3 reads CASSQRQYQETQYF. In DNA, the CDR3 is TGTGCCAGCAGCCAGAGACAGTACCAAGAGACCCAGTACTTC.

J is TRBJ2-1 and V is TRBV9, with D uncertain. CDR1 and CDR2 (germline): SGDLS, YYNGEE. The CDR3 is 14 amino acids. Trimming took 0 bases from V and 10 from J, leaving 14 bases between them. The CDR3 protein is CASSVAGAFDEQFF. The DNA for the CDR3 is TGTGCCAGCAGCGTAGCCGGAGCGTTCGACGAGCAGTTCTTC. Full variable domain (rest looked up from reference TRBV9 and TRBJ2-1): DSGVTQTPKHLITATGQRVTLRCSPRSGDLSVYWYQQSLDQGLQFLIQYYNGEERAKGNILERFSAQQFPDLHSELNLSSLELGDSALYFCASSVAGAFDEQFFGPGTRLTVL.